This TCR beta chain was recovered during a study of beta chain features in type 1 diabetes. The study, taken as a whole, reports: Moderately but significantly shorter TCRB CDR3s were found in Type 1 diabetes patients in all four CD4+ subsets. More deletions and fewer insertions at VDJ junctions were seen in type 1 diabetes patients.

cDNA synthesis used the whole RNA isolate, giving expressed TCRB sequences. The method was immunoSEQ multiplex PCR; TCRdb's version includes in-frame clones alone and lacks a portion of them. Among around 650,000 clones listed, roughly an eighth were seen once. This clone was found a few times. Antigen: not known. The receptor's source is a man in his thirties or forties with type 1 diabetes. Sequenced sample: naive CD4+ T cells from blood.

CDR3 sequence reads: CASKEPPNKNEQFF. DNA of the CDR3: TGTGCCAGCAAAGAACCGCCGAATAAAAATGAGCAGTTCTTC. The genes are TRBV28 and TRBJ2-1; D is undetermined. The CDR3 loop spans 14 amino acids. Trimming shortened V by 7 bases and J by 7 bases, and 17 bases separated the two germline ends. Germline V gene data show CDR1 as MDHEN and CDR2 as SYDVKM.